The T cell receptor beta chain described here comes from a study of control samples from healthy donors and cancer patients. Germline V gene data show CDR1 as SEHNR and CDR2 as FQNEAQ (reference sequence). The V end was cut by 0 bases, the J end by 3 bases, with 9 bases between. This CDR3 is 15 amino acids long. Sequenced by immunoSEQ multiplex PCR; TCRdb stores in-frame clones only, minus some. This sample has under 85,000 clones, with approximately 80% found just once. The sample consisted of PBMCs. This TCR came from a woman in her forties or fifties with lung cancer. V gene TRBV7-9 combines with J gene TRBJ2-1; maybe TRBD2 (5 bases). In DNA form, the CDR3 reads TGTGCCAGCAGCTTAGCGTCGGGGATCTACAATGAGCAGTTCTTC. This encodes CASSLASGIYNEQFF.